The source of this T cell receptor beta chain is a study of T cells in Graves' hyperthyroidism and ophthalmopathy. An absence of ophthalmopathy progression within 18 months meant stable Graves' hyperthyroidism. This CDR3 has 14 residues. Germline values: CDR1 MNHNS, CDR2 SASEGT. V trimming: 4 bases; J trimming: 9 bases; junction bases outside the gene matches: 10. Amplification of TCR beta CDR3 regions was performed using RNA transcripts as template. TCR CDR3 regions were first amplified by RT-PCR with HTBI primers. TCRdb called the multiplex PCR reads again in MiXCR, with one record for every CDR3 protein. The sample contains just over 550,000 distinct CDR3 sequences, 35% to 55% of which appear only once. Study-wide results and limits: Onset of ophthalmopathy came a median 6.5 months after the model predicted it.

Details on this clonotype: Its matching antigen is unknown.

The receptor was derived from a woman aged 18-29 years with Graves' hyperthyroidism. The gene calls are TRBV6-1 and TRBJ2-5; 8 bases match TRBD1. Material for sequencing was peripheral blood or thyroid tissue (not recorded which). The CDR3 spells CASSGGDRQQPQYF. CDR3 nucleotide sequence: TGTGCCAGCAGTGGGGGGGACAGGCAACAGCCCCAGTACTTC.